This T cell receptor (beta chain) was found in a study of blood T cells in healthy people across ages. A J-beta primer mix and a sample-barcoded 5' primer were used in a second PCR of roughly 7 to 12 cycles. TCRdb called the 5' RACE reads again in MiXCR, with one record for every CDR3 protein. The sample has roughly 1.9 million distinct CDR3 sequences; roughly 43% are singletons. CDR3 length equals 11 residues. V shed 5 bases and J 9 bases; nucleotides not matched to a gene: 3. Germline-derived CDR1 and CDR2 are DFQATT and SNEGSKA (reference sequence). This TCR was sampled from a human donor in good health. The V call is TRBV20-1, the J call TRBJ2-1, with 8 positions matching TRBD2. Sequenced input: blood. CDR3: CSASAGAEQFF. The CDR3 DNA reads TGCAGTGCTTCAGCGGGGGCTGAGCAGTTCTTC.